This passage covers 5 T cell receptor beta chains from one sample sequenced in a study of T cell changes during pregnancy in multiple sclerosis. The protocol was immunoSEQ multiplex PCR, while the TCRdb copy is restricted to in-frame clones and leaves out a portion. The table records about 42,000 clones, roughly 80% of them present only once. The material was CD4+ T cells from peripheral blood mononuclear cells, obtained before pregnancy. The receptors shown here come from a female donor with multiple sclerosis, enrolled in a pregnancy study.

The rearrangement links TRBV29-1 to TRBJ2-1, with TRBD2 as a possible D gene (5 bases). This CDR3 spans 15 amino acids. Germline V gene data show CDR1 as SQVTM and CDR2 as ANQGSEA. V was cut by 6 bases and J by 6 bases, with 21 bases left in between. The DNA for the CDR3 is TGCAGCGTCGGGCTGGACCTAACTAGGCGCAATGAGCAGTTCTTC. Translating gives CSVGLDLTRRNEQFF.

The chain is built from TRBV14 and TRBJ2-3, with a weak D call TRBD2 (6 bases). CDR1 is SGHDN, CDR2 FVKESK, per germline. The CDR3 is 16 residues long. Trimming took off 4 bases at V and 3 bases at J, with 17 bases between the two ends. The CDR3 bases are TGTGCCAGCAGCCTGGGGACTGGGGTTCGGACAGATACGCAGTATTTT. It specifies CASSLGTGVRTDTQYF.

The chain uses TRBV6-6 and TRBJ2-3, with 8 bases matching TRBD1. V was clipped by 11 bases and J by 2 bases; unmatched bases: 15. Germline V gene data show CDR1 as MNHNY and CDR2 as SVGAGI (reference sequence). The CDR3 is 16 amino acids. The CDR3 loop is CAVQKQGVTATDTQYF. Written as DNA, the CDR3 is TGTGCCGTACAAAAACAGGGGGTTACGGCCACAGATACGCAGTATTTT.

This clone has just one count. The CDR3 nucleotides read TGCAGTGCTAGAAGAGCTTACGAGCAGTACTTC. This codes for CSARRAYEQYF. The chain has TRBV20-1 and TRBJ2-7; D unclear. The CDR3 has 11 amino acids. Germline V gives CDR1 DFQATT, CDR2 SNEGSKA (reference sequence). The germline V and J ends were trimmed by 2 bases and 4 bases, with 6 bases remaining between them.

The chain has TRBV18 and TRBJ2-5; TRBD1 matches at 7 bases. The CDR3 is made up of 17 amino acids. Per the germline V gene, CDR1 is KGHSH and CDR2 is LQKENI. V was clipped by 0 bases and J by 2 bases; unmatched bases: 9. This CDR3 reads CASSPPSTGVQQETQYF. CDR3 DNA sequence: TGTGCCAGCTCACCACCGAGTACAGGGGTTCAACAAGAGACCCAGTACTTC.